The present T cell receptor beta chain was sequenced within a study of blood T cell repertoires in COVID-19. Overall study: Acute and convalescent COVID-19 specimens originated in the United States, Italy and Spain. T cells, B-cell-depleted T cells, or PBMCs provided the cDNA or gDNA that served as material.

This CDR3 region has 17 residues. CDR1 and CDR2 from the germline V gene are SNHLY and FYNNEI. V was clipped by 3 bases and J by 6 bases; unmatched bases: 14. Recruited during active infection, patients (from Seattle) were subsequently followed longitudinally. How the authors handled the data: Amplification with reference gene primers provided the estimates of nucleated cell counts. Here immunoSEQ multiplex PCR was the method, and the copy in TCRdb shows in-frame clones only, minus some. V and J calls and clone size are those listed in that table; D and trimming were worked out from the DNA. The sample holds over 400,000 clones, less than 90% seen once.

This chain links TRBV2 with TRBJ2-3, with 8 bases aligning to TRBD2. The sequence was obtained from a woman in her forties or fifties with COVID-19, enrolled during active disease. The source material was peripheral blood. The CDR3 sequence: CASSDGSGGATGDTQYF. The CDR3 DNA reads TGTGCCAGCAGTGATGGGAGCGGGGGAGCGACGGGGGATACGCAGTATTTT.